What follows is one T cell receptor beta chain and its context. This sample was taken from a study of radiotherapy plus CTLA-4 blockade in lung cancer. The CDR3 extends over 13 amino acids. The germline V gene encodes CDR1 MNHNS and CDR2 SASEGT. The protocol was immunoSEQ multiplex PCR, while the TCRdb copy is restricted to in-frame clones and leaves out a portion. This sample has just over 35,000 clones; around 83% occur once, and the top ten carry 5.8%. The chain combines TRBV6-1 with TRBJ2-5; D not certain. The end of the DNA fits TRBJ2-7 better, so the J call may be wrong. Sequenced material: peripheral blood, taken from a patient treated with radiotherapy plus ipilimumab. The source of this sequence is a human donor with non-small cell lung cancer who had stable disease on radiotherapy plus ipilimumab. CDR3 in amino acids: CASSENSSYEQYF. The CDR3 nucleotides read TGTGCCAGCAGTGAAAACAGCTCCTACGAGCAGTACTTC.